This TCR beta chain is drawn from a study of blood T cell repertoires in COVID-19. Across the whole study: The United States, Italy and Spain were the sources of the acute and convalescent COVID-19 samples. PBMCs, B-cell-depleted T cells, or T cells provided the cDNA or gDNA that made up the material.

The CDR3 contains 15 residues. Germline V gene sequence: CDR1 SGHAT, CDR2 FQNNGV. Trimming shortened V by 0 bases and J by 6 bases, and 9 bases separated the two germline ends. Per the study methods: Estimation of nucleated cell counts was performed using reference gene primer amplification. Libraries were prepared by immunoSEQ multiplex PCR; TCRdb keeps only in-frame clonotypes and omits some of them. V and J calls and clone size are copied from that table; D and trimming were computed from the DNA. The sample carries 50,000 to 70,000 clones, around three quarters recorded once. The sequenced material came from peripheral blood. The sequence was obtained from a man between 60 and 75 years old with acute or convalescent COVID-19. This chain connects TRBV11-2 to TRBJ1-6; possibly TRBD1 for D (5 bases). The CDR3 sequence: CASSLEGALNSPLHF. DNA for the CDR3: TGTGCCAGCAGCTTAGAAGGGGCGCTTAATTCACCCCTCCACTTT.